This TCR beta chain was recovered during a study of EBV T-cell therapy then PD-1 blockade in nasopharyngeal carcinoma (dated by TCRdb to about 2021). The treatment or condition label for this specimen denotes: AdE1-LMPpoly-expanded autologous EBV-specific T-cell therapy followed by anti-PD-1 nivolumab. At the junction V is shortened by 6 bases and J by 0 bases; bases outside the gene matches: 8. Looking up the germline V gene yields CDR1 SQVTM and CDR2 ANQGSEA. Including cysteine and phenylalanine, the CDR3 has 15 amino acids. Left in the record is the CDR3 DNA by itself, 45 bases read in frame from the first base. On this clone: Its antigen remains unidentified. Within one base of it there is no much larger clone, and no base qualities were kept.

Genomic DNA was extracted from sorted cells using the Qiagen DNeasy Kit. Deep sequencing of the TCR beta chain was done on the immunoSEQ platform. On the authors' methods: The immunoSEQ Analyzer software was used to analyze the repertoire data. TCRdb carries this immuneACCESS record with in-frame sequences only. Its versions omit some clonotypes, under half of them owing to an unresolved V gene in the studies checked, with the rest unexplained. V and J calls plus clone size are reproduced from that table; the DNA served to infer D and trimming. For this sample the table gives about 24,000 clones, of which under 90% were detected only once. The ten largest account for approximately 29% of the sample.

Source: CD8+ T cells from blood, taken between days 50 and 65 from a patient whose treatment included autologous EBV-specific T cells and nivolumab. The V and J segments used are TRBV29-1 and TRBJ2-1; 7 of the junction bases match TRBD2. The source is a man between 40 and 49 years old with nasopharyngeal carcinoma. Here is the DNA: TGCAGCGTCTCAGTGGGGGGGGACTCCTACAATGAGCAGTTCTTC. Translated, it gives CSVSVGGDSYNEQFF.